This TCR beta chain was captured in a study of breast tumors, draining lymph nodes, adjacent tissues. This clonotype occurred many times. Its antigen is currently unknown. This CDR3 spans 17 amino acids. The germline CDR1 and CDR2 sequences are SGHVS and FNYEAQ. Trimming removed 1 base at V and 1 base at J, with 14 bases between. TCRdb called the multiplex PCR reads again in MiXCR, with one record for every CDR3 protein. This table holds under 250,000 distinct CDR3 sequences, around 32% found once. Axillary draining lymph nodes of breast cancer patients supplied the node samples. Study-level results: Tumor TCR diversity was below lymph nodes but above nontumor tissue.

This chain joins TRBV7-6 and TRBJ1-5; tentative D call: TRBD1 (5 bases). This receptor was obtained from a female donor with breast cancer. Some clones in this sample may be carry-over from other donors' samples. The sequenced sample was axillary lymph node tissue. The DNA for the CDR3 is TGTGCCAGCAGCTTAGTTCCGGGACGGAGGAGCAATCAGCCCCAGCATTTT. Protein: CASSLVPGRRSNQPQHF.